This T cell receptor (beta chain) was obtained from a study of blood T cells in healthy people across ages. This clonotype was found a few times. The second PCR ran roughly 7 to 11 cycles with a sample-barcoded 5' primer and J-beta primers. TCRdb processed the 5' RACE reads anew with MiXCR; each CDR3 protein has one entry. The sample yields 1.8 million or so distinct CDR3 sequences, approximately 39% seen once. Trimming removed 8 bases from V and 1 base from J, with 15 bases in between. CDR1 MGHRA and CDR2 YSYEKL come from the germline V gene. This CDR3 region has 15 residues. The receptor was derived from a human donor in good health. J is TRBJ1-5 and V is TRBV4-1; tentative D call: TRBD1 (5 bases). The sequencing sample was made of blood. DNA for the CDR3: TGCGCCAGCCATCCAGGGCTGTGGAGCAATCAGCCCCAGCATTTT. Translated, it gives CASHPGLWSNQPQHF.